Listed below are T cell receptor beta chains from one sample, sequenced in a study of T cells after yellow fever vaccination. TCRdb re-analysed the 5' RACE reads in MiXCR, keeping a single row per CDR3 protein. This sample has approximately 110,000 distinct CDR3 sequences; around 7.4% occur once, and the top ten carry just under 2.5%. Here the sequenced sample was CD4+ T cells sorted from PBMCs, taken roughly 10 days after the first yellow fever vaccination. The receptors stem from a man between 18 and 35 years old who received the YFV17D yellow fever vaccine. Each CDR3 is given with its conserved first and last residue. The order of the fields is CDR3 DNA, CDR3 protein, clone size, D gene, J gene, V gene. D genes are given only for firm matches. Only some rows state a clone size, as once, few, many or a class for expanded clones.

DNA: TGTGCCAGCAGCTCGGGACAGCGGGAGCAGTTCTTC
CDR3: CASSSGQREQFF
size: many
D: TRBD1
J: TRBJ2-1
V: TRBV11-2

DNA: TGTGCCAGCAGCCAAAATCCGGGGTCTAACAATGAGCAGTTCTTC
CDR3: CASSQNPGSNNEQFF
size: many
D: NA
J: TRBJ2-1
V: TRBV3-1

DNA: TGCGCCAGCAGCCAAGAAATCCGTAATTCACCCCTCCACTTT
CDR3: CASSQEIRNSPLHF
size: many
D: NA
J: TRBJ1-6
V: TRBV4-3

DNA: TGCGCCAGCAGCCGCTCTCTAAGCGGGGCAGGGACCGGGGAGCTGTTTTTT
CDR3: CASSRSLSGAGTGELFF
size: many
D: TRBD2
J: TRBJ2-2
V: TRBV5-1

DNA: TGTGCCAGCTCACCTGGGTGGAAACAAGAGACCCAGTACTTC
CDR3: CASSPGWKQETQYF
size: many
D: NA
J: TRBJ2-5
V: TRBV18

DNA: TGTGCCAGCAGCCTCCTAGGGGCCACAGATACGCAGTATTTT
CDR3: CASSLLGATDTQYF
size: many
D: NA
J: TRBJ2-3
V: TRBV2

DNA: TGTGCCAGCAGCTTAGGTGGGACAGGGGGCTCACCCCTCCACTTT
CDR3: CASSLGGTGGSPLHF
size: many
D: TRBD1
J: TRBJ1-6
V: TRBV7-2

DNA: TGTGCCAGCGCACCCCAATGGACTAATGAAAAACTGTTTTTT
CDR3: CASAPQWTNEKLFF
size: many
D: NA
J: TRBJ1-4
V: TRBV6-2/TRBV6-3

DNA: TGTGCCAGCAGCCAAGAATGGGGGACAGCAGAGGGCTACACCTTC
CDR3: CASSQEWGTAEGYTF
size: many
D: TRBD1
J: TRBJ1-2
V: TRBV14

DNA: TGCAGTGCTCAGGGGACGGCTAAAAACATTCAGTACTTC
CDR3: CSAQGTAKNIQYF
size: many
D: NA
J: TRBJ2-4
V: TRBV20-1

DNA: TGTGCCAGCAGCGTAGCGGGGACGAACACCGGGGAGCTGTTTTTT
CDR3: CASSVAGTNTGELFF
size: many
D: TRBD2
J: TRBJ2-2
V: TRBV25-1

DNA: TGTGCCAGCACAAGGGGGCTAGCGGGGGTAGATACGCAGTATTTT
CDR3: CASTRGLAGVDTQYF
size: NA
D: TRBD2
J: TRBJ2-3
V: TRBV5-5

DNA: TGCAGTGCCCGTTTGGGGGAGGGTCAGCCCCAGCATTTT
CDR3: CSARLGEGQPQHF
size: many
D: NA
J: TRBJ1-5
V: TRBV20-1

DNA: TGCGCCAGCAGCTTGGGGGCGGGGGAGCCCGCTACGCAGTATTTT
CDR3: CASSLGAGEPATQYF
size: few
D: TRBD2
J: TRBJ2-3
V: TRBV5-1

DNA: TGTGCCTGCACCCGTGGCACAGGGGAGGATCCCCAGCATTTT
CDR3: CACTRGTGEDPQHF
size: many
D: TRBD1
J: TRBJ1-5
V: TRBV30

DNA: TGTGCCAGCAGTTTGGGGGGTTCGACCCCCTACACAGATACGCAGTATTTT
CDR3: CASSLGGSTPYTDTQYF
size: many
D: NA
J: TRBJ2-3
V: TRBV12-3/TRBV12-4